This T cell receptor (beta chain) was identified during a study of siplizumab effects on memory and regulatory T cells. The germline CDR1 and CDR2 sequences are SGHRS and YFSETQ. V shed 6 bases and J 5 bases; nucleotides not matched to a gene: 4. This CDR3 spans 14 amino acids. The method was immunoSEQ multiplex PCR; TCRdb's version includes in-frame clones alone and lacks a portion of them. The profile shows some 97,000 clones, about 91% of them singletons. This receptor was identified in a human donor in good health. Material: CD4+ T cells sorted from blood. The V and J genes are TRBV5-1 and TRBJ1-6, with 8 bases identical to TRBD1. CDR3 region: CASKTGQDNSPLHF. CDR3 in DNA: TGCGCCAGCAAAACGGGACAGGATAATTCACCCCTCCACTTT.